This T cell receptor (beta chain) appears in the sequencing data of a study of blood T cell repertoires in COVID-19. V lost 8 bases to trimming and J lost 2 bases, with 15 bases between them. The CDR3 extends over 14 amino acids. Looked up from germline, CDR1 is MNHEY and CDR2 is SVGAGI. Assay: immunoSEQ multiplex PCR; the TCRdb copy retains only in-frame clones and omits some. The sample contains under 250,000 clones, around nine tenths of which appear only once. This chain connects TRBV6-5 to TRBJ2-5, with D perhaps TRBD2 (6 bases). The sequenced material came from peripheral blood. This clonotype originated in a woman in her seventies with active or convalescent COVID-19. The CDR3 sequence is CASSLDGGQETQYF. In nucleotides, the CDR3 is TGTGCCAGCTCCCTGGACGGGGGACAAGAGACCCAGTACTTC.